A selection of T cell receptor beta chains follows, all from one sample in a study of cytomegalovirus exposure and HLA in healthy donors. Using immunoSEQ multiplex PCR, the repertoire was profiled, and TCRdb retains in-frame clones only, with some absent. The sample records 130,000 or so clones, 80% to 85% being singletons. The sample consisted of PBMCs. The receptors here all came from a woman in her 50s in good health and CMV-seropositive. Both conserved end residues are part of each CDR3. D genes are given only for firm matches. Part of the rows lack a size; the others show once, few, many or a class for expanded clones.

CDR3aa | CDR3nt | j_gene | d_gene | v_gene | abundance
CASSWTSGAADTQYF | TGTGCCAGCTCCTGGACTAGCGGGGCGGCAGATACGCAGTATTTT | TRBJ2-3 | TRBD2 | TRBV18 | -
CASGGGEETQYF | TGTGCCAGCGGCGGGGGGGAAGAGACCCAGTACTTC | TRBJ2-5 | TRBD2 | TRBV27 | -
CASSSLAGGPWEQFF | TGTGCCAGCAGCTCGTTAGCGGGGGGCCCGTGGGAGCAGTTCTTC | TRBJ2-1 | TRBD2 | TRBV7-3 | -
CASSLYREAFF | TGTGCCAGCAGCTTATACAGGGAAGCTTTCTTT | TRBJ1-1 | - | TRBV7-2 | -
CASSPWDSYYEQYF | TGTGCCAGCAGCCCATGGGACAGTTACTACGAGCAGTACTTC | TRBJ2-7 | TRBD1 | TRBV7-9 | -
CASSRDQETQYF | TGTGCCAGCAGTCGGGACCAAGAGACCCAGTACTTC | TRBJ2-5 | - | TRBV2 | -
CASSSRVRQADSPLHF | TGTGCCAGCAGCTCCCGGGTTAGACAGGCGGATTCACCCCTCCACTTT | TRBJ1-6 | - | TRBV7-2 | once
CASSQDITGTSGGYTF | TGTGCCAGCAGCCAAGATATTACAGGGACAAGTGGTGGCTACACCTTC | TRBJ1-2 | - | TRBV4-2 | -
CASSWDSSGTEAFF | TGCGCCAGTAGCTGGGACAGCTCAGGCACTGAAGCTTTCTTT | TRBJ1-1 | TRBD1 | TRBV5-1 | -
CSVLGQGAYVEQYF | TGCAGCGTCCTCGGACAGGGGGCGTACGTGGAGCAGTACTTC | TRBJ2-7 | TRBD1 | TRBV29-1 | -
CASSQDFKNTGELFF | TGCGCCAGCAGCCAAGATTTCAAGAACACCGGGGAGCTGTTTTTT | TRBJ2-2 | - | TRBV4-3 | -
CAIGPSTSYEQYF | TGTGCCATCGGGCCCTCGACCTCCTACGAGCAGTACTTC | TRBJ2-7 | - | TRBV10-3 | -
CASSVGGPSAEAFF | TGTGCCAGCAGCGTGGGAGGGCCGTCGGCTGAAGCTTTCTTT | TRBJ1-1 | - | TRBV9 | -
CASSQEIAGGYEQYF | TGCGCCAGCAGCCAAGAGATCGCGGGCGGATACGAGCAGTACTTC | TRBJ2-7 | - | TRBV4-1 | few
CASSMGGTSYTF | TGTGCCAGTAGTATGGGGGGGACCAGCTACACCTTC | TRBJ1-2 | - | TRBV19 | -
CASSPLAGGGYTMAIF | TGTGCCAGCAGCCCGTTAGCGGGAGGGGGATATACAATGGCTATCTTC | TRBJ2-1 | TRBD2 | TRBV5-5 | -
CASSYTGEAEAFF | TGTGCCAGCAGTTACACAGGGGAGGCTGAAGCTTTCTTT | TRBJ1-1 | TRBD1 | TRBV27 | -
CASSPGYNQPQHF | TGTGCCAGCAGTCCCGGGTACAATCAGCCCCAGCATTTT | TRBJ1-5 | - | TRBV27 | -
CASRQVNQPQHF | TGTGCCAGCAGACAGGTAAATCAGCCCCAGCATTTT | TRBJ1-5 | - | TRBV6-1 | once
CASSLIAAYSYEQYF | TGTGCCAGCAGCTTAATAGCGGCTTACTCCTACGAGCAGTACTTC | TRBJ2-7 | - | TRBV7-9 | -
CASSKDSRNEKLFF | TGCGCCAGCAGCAAGGACAGCCGAAATGAAAAACTGTTTTTT | TRBJ1-4 | - | TRBV5-1 | -
CASRGSDSNEQFF | TGCGCCAGCAGGGGCTCGGACAGTAATGAGCAGTTCTTC | TRBJ2-1 | - | TRBV10-1 | -
CSSSLTIEAGGSSYEQYF | TGTTCCAGCAGCCTAACCATCGAGGCGGGAGGGTCCTCCTACGAGCAGTACTTC | TRBJ2-7 | TRBD2 | TRBV7-9 | -
CASSRDRGRGSYNEQFF | TGTGCCAGTAGTCGAGATAGGGGGAGAGGTTCCTACAATGAGCAGTTCTTC | TRBJ2-1 | - | TRBV19 | once
CASSLGDRGRHEKLFF | TGTGCCAGCAGCTTAGGCGACAGGGGGCGCCATGAAAAACTGTTTTTT | TRBJ1-4 | TRBD1 | TRBV7-2 | -
CSVPKGQTNTGELFF | TGCAGCGTTCCAAAGGGGCAGACTAACACCGGGGAGCTGTTTTTT | TRBJ2-2 | - | TRBV29-1 | -
CASSQVRLRGPDTQYF | TGTGCCAGCAGTCAAGTAAGGCTCCGCGGCCCAGATACGCAGTATTTT | TRBJ2-3 | - | TRBV6-1 | -
CASSLSAGGRYTQYF | TGTGCCAGCAGCTTATCGGCGGGGGGGCGTTATACGCAGTATTTT | TRBJ2-3 | TRBD2 | TRBV7-2 | -
CASSFYGLDPYEQYF | TGTGCCAGCAGCTTCTACGGACTAGATCCATACGAGCAGTACTTC | TRBJ2-7 | TRBD2 | TRBV7-8 | -
CASSLGLPTDTQYF | TGTGCCAGCAGCTTGGGACTGCCCACAGATACGCAGTATTTT | TRBJ2-3 | - | TRBV7-6 | -
CASSLWGGDGYTF | TGTGCCAGCAGTTTATGGGGAGGGGATGGCTACACCTTC | TRBJ1-2 | - | TRBV27 | -
CATSRVKTGGEQYF | TGTGCCACCAGCAGAGTGAAGACAGGGGGGGAGCAGTACTTC | TRBJ2-7 | TRBD1 | TRBV15 | -
CASSPIGGTYNEQFF | TGTGCCAGTAGTCCAATCGGGGGGACCTACAATGAGCAGTTCTTC | TRBJ2-1 | TRBD2 | TRBV19 | -
CASSLVRETQYF | TGTGCCAGCAGCTTGGTTCGGGAGACCCAGTACTTC | TRBJ2-5 | - | TRBV7-2 | -
CASSLIAGTDTQYF | TGTGCCAGCAGTTTAATAGCGGGAACAGATACGCAGTATTTT | TRBJ2-3 | TRBD2 | TRBV28 | -
CASSWITRGGTEAFF | TGTGCCAGCAGTTGGATCACCCGGGGGGGCACTGAAGCTTTCTTT | TRBJ1-1 | - | TRBV28 | once
CASTLAPSSYNEQFF | TGTGCCAGCACACTAGCTCCGAGCTCCTACAATGAGCAGTTCTTC | TRBJ2-1 | - | TRBV27 | -
CASKSNSQETQYF | TGTGCCAGCAAGAGCAACTCCCAAGAGACCCAGTACTTC | TRBJ2-5 | - | TRBV6-5 | -
CASSVTRFQDEQFF | TGTGCCAGCAGCGTGACTAGGTTTCAGGATGAGCAGTTCTTC | TRBJ2-1 | - | TRBV11-3 | -
CASSPVGSGSYEQYF | TGTGCCAGCAGTCCCGTGGGCAGCGGCTCCTACGAGCAGTACTTC | TRBJ2-7 | - | TRBV28 | -
CAWSGRTAGYEQYF | TGTGCCTGGAGTGGTCGCACAGCCGGCTACGAGCAGTACTTC | TRBJ2-7 | - | TRBV30 | -
CASSLGPSGTQYF | TGTGCCAGCAGCTTAGGTCCGTCAGGGACCCAGTACTTC | TRBJ2-5 | - | TRBV7-6 | -
CASSITSAVETQYF | TGTGCCAGTAGTATCACCAGTGCTGTCGAGACCCAGTACTTC | TRBJ2-5 | - | TRBV19 | -
CASSLGTGWGTEAFF | TGTGCCAGCAGCCTAGGGACAGGCTGGGGCACTGAAGCTTTCTTT | TRBJ1-1 | TRBD1 | TRBV7-6 | -
CASSQETSSGNPDTQYF | TGCGCCAGCAGCCAAGAAACCTCTAGCGGGAACCCAGATACGCAGTATTTT | TRBJ2-3 | TRBD2 | TRBV4-1 | -
CASSPGRGDSNEQFF | TGTGCCAGCTCACCTGGGCGGGGGGATTCCAATGAGCAGTTCTTC | TRBJ2-1 | TRBD2 | TRBV18 | -
CASSSFGAGAYNEQFF | TGTGCCAGCAGTTCCTTTGGGGCAGGGGCCTACAATGAGCAGTTCTTC | TRBJ2-1 | - | TRBV27 | -
CASSPRALGGYTF | TGTGCCAGCAGCCCCAGGGCGTTGGGTGGCTACACCTTC | TRBJ1-2 | - | TRBV7-2 | -